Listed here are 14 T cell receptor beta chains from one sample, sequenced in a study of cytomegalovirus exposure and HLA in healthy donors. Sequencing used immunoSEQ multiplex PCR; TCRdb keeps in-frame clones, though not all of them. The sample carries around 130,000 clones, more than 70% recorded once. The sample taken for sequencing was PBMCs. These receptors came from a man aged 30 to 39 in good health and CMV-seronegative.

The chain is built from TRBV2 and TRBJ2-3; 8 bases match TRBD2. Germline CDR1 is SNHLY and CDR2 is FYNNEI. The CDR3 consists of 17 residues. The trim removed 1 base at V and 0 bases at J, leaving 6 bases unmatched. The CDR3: CASSEVGGRSSTDTQYF. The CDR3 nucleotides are TGTGCCAGCAGTGAAGTGGGCGGGAGGTCCAGCACAGATACGCAGTATTTT.

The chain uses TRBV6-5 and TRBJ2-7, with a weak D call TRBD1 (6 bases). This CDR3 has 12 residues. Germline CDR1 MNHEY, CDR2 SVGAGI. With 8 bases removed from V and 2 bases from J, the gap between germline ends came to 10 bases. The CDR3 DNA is TGTGCCAGCGGATCAGGGGCCTACGAGCAGTACTTC. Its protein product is CASGSGAYEQYF.

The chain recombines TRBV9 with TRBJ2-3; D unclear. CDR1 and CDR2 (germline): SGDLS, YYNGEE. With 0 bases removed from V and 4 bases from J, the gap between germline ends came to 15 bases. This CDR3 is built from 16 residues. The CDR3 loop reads CASSVATSAGSDTQYF. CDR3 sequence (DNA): TGTGCCAGCAGCGTAGCCACAAGTGCAGGTTCAGATACGCAGTATTTT. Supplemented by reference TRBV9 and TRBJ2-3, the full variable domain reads DSGVTQTPKHLITATGQRVTLRCSPRSGDLSVYWYQQSLDQGLQFLIQYYNGEERAKGNILERFSAQQFPDLHSELNLSSLELGDSALYFCASSVATSAGSDTQYFGPGTRLTVL.

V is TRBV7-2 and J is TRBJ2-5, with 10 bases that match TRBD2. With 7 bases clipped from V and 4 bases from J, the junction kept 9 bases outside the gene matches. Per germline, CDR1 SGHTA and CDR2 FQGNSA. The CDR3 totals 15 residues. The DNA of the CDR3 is TGTGCCAGCAACCGAGCGGGAGGGCCCGGAGAGACCCAGTACTTC. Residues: CASNRAGGPGETQYF.

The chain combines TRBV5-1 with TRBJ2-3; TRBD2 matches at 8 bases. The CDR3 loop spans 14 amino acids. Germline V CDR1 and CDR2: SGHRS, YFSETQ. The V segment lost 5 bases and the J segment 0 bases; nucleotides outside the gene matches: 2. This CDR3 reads CASRLAVSTDTQYF. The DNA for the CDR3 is TGCGCCAGCAGACTAGCGGTTAGCACAGATACGCAGTATTTT.

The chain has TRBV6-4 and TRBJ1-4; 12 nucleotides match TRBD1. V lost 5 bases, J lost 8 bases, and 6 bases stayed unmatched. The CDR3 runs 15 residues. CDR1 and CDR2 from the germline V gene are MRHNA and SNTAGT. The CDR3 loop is CASSRTGTGGEKLFF. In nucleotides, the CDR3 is TGTGCCAGCAGTCGCACCGGGACAGGGGGCGAAAAACTGTTTTTT.

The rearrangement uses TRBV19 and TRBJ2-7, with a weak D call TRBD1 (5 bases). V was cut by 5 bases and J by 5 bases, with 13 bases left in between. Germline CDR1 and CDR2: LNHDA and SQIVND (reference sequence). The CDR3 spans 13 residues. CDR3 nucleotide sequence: TGTGCCAGTAGTCAGGGCAGTAGCAACGAGCAGTACTTC. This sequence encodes CASSQGSSNEQYF.

The CDR3 coding sequence is TGTGCCAGCAGCTTTGATCGGGGTTTCGACTATGGCTACACCTTC. It is translated as CASSFDRGFDYGYTF. The chain joins TRBV7-2 to TRBJ1-2; D call uncertain. V was cut by 3 bases and J by 3 bases, with 14 bases left in between. CDR1 SGHTA and CDR2 FQGNSA come from the germline V gene. There are 15 residues in the CDR3.

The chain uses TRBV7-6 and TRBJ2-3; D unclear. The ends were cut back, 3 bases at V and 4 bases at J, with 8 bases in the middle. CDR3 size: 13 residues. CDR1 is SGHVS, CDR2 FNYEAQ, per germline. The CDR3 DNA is TGTGCCAGCAGCTTTAACCCGGCAGATACGCAGTATTTT. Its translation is CASSFNPADTQYF.

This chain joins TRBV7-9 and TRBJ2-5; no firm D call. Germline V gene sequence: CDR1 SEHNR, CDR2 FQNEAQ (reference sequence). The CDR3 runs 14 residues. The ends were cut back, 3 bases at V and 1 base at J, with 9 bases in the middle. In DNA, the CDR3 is TGTGCCAGCAGCTTTTCCCTGTTCCAAGAGACCCAGTACTTC. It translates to CASSFSLFQETQYF.

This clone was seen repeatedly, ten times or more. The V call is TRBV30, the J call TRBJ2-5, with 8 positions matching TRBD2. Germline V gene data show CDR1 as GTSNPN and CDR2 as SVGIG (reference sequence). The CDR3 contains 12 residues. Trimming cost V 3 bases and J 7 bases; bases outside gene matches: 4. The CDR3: CAWSGRDGTQYF. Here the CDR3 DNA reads TGTGCCTGGAGCGGGAGGGACGGGACCCAGTACTTC. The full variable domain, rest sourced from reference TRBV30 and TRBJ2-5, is SQTIHQWPATLVQPVGSPLSLECTVEGTSNPNLYWYRQAAGRGLQLLFYSVGIGQISSEVPQNLSASRPQDRQFILSSKKLLLSDSGFYLCAWSGRDGTQYFGPGTRLLVL.

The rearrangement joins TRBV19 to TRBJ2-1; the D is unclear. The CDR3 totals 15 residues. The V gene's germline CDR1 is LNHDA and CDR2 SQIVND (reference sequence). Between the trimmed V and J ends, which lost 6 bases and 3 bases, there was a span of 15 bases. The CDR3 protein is CASSSRPFLYNEQFF. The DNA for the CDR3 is TGTGCCAGTAGCTCTAGGCCCTTCCTCTACAATGAGCAGTTCTTC.

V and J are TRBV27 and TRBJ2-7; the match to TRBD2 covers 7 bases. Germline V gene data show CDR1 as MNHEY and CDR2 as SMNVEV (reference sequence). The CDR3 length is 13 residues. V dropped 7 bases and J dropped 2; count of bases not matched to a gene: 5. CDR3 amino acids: CASKRDGAYEQYF. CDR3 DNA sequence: TGTGCCAGCAAGCGGGACGGGGCCTACGAGCAGTACTTC.

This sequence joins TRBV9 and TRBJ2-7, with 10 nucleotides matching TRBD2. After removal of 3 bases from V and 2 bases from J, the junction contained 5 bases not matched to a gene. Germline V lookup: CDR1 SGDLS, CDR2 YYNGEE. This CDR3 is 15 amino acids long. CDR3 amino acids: CASSEREGRAYEQYF. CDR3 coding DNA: TGTGCCAGCAGCGAGCGGGAGGGCCGGGCCTACGAGCAGTACTTC.